This T cell receptor (beta chain) originates from a study of blood T cells in healthy people across ages. CDR3 length: 12 amino acids. V shed 1 base, J shed 10 bases, and the junction held 3 bases outside the gene matches. Germline V lookup: CDR1 LGHDT, CDR2 YNNKEL (reference sequence). PCR was performed a second time for about 7 to 11 cycles using a sample-barcoded 5' primer and a J-beta primer mix. Each CDR3 protein is one row after TCRdb ran MiXCR on the 5' RACE reads. This repertoire shows more than 500,000 distinct CDR3 sequences, roughly a quarter found once; its top ten account for 3% to 4%. This same sample was also taken into another study, of T cells of mothers and their children.

The chain employs TRBV3-1 and TRBJ2-5; 7 bases map to TRBD1. This TCR derives from a boy aged 2 to 10 in good health. The sequencing sample was made of blood. CDR3: CASSQGTGIQYF. The CDR3 nucleotides read TGTGCCAGCAGCCAAGGGACAGGTATCCAGTACTTC.